Following are 18 T cell receptor beta chains from one sample sequenced in a study of cytomegalovirus exposure and HLA in healthy donors. Assay used: immunoSEQ multiplex PCR; TCRdb lists only in-frame clones, some missing. The table includes fewer than 200,000 clones, more than 75% detected once. The sequencing sample was made of PBMCs. These receptors all come from a man aged 18 to 30 in good health and CMV-seropositive.

The V call is TRBV27, the J call TRBJ1-6; weak D call: TRBD1 (5 bases). The germline CDR1 and CDR2 sequences are MNHEY and SMNVEV (reference sequence). Trimming removed 6 bases from V and 0 bases from J, with 15 bases in between. This CDR3 spans 17 amino acids. CDR3 residues: CASSWGGRSSYNSPLHF. The DNA of the CDR3 is TGTGCCAGCAGCTGGGGGGGAAGGAGCTCCTATAATTCACCCCTCCACTTT.

This chain connects TRBV11-3 to TRBJ2-2; D unclear. The CDR3 spans 13 residues. Trimming removed 6 bases from V and 4 bases from J, with 9 bases in between. Germline values: CDR1 SGHNT, CDR2 YENEEA. The chain's CDR3 is CASSYRSTGELFF. CDR3 DNA sequence: TGTGCCAGCAGTTATAGAAGCACCGGGGAGCTGTTTTTT.

The chain is built from TRBV4-1 and TRBJ2-7; D possibly corresponds to TRBD2 (5 bases). Trimming shortened V by 1 base and J by 6 bases, and 10 bases separated the two germline ends. This CDR3 region has 13 residues. Germline CDR1 and CDR2: MGHRA and YSYEKL. CDR3 DNA sequence: TGCGCCAGCAGCCAAGGGCTAGCATCCGAGCAGTACTTC. Translation gives CASSQGLASEQYF.

In this sample, this clone turned up once. The gene calls are TRBV7-9 and TRBJ1-1; weak D call: TRBD1 (5 bases). Germline CDR1 and CDR2: SEHNR and FQNEAQ (reference sequence). Trimming took off 3 bases at V and 4 bases at J, with 9 bases between the two ends. CDR3 length equals 13 residues. The CDR3 region is CASSLGEVTEAFF. As DNA, the CDR3 is TGTGCCAGCAGCTTGGGGGAGGTCACTGAAGCTTTCTTT.

The J gene is TRBJ1-2, the V gene TRBV5-1; 8 positions agree with TRBD1. Germline V lookup: CDR1 SGHRS, CDR2 YFSETQ. V dropped 4 bases and J dropped 0; count of bases not matched to a gene: 8. The CDR3 consists of 16 residues. CDR3 in DNA: TGCGCCAGCAGCCGAACCACAGGGGGTACTAACTATGGCTACACCTTC. It yields the protein CASSRTTGGTNYGYTF. Using reference TRBV5-1 and TRBJ1-2 for the parts outside the CDR3, the full variable domain is KAGVTQTPRYLIKTRGQQVTLSCSPISGHRSVSWYQQTPGQGLQFLFEYFSETQRNKGNFPGRFSGRQFSNSRSEMNVSTLELGDSALYLCASSRTTGGTNYGYTFGSGTRLTVV.

This clone was counted between two and nine times. The chain combines TRBV7-2 with TRBJ2-1; TRBD2 matches 12 bases. Germline V CDR1 and CDR2: SGHTA, FQGNSA. J was trimmed by 8 bases and V by 3 bases; bases with no gene match: 8. This CDR3 region has 16 residues. The chain's CDR3 is CASSLALAGGPYEQFF. The CDR3 DNA follows: TGTGCCAGCAGCTTGGCCCTAGCGGGAGGGCCCTATGAGCAGTTCTTC.

This clone was seen a few times. V usage is TRBV20-1 and J usage is TRBJ1-1; 8 bases align to TRBD1. V lost 6 bases to trimming and J lost 10 bases; unmatched junction nucleotides: 7. The CDR3 sequence is 11 residues long. In germline, CDR1 is DFQATT, CDR2 SNEGSKA (reference sequence). The CDR3, as DNA: TGCAGTGCAAACAGGGGGTTAGTAGCTTTCTTT. As protein: CSANRGLVAFF.

V gene TRBV2 combines with J gene TRBJ2-1, with TRBD2 matching over 14 bases. The CDR3 has 14 amino acids. V shed 5 bases, J shed 14 bases, and the junction held 8 bases outside the gene matches. Germline CDR1 reads SNHLY; CDR2 reads FYNNEI. The CDR3 nucleotides read TGTGCCAGCAGTCTCCCTCCGGGACTAGCGGGGGAGTTCTTC. This translates into CASSLPPGLAGEFF.

The CDR3 sequence: CASSLPQGANYGYTF. DNA for the CDR3: TGTGCCAGCAGTTTACCACAGGGGGCAAACTATGGCTACACCTTC. This sequence joins TRBV7-9 and TRBJ1-2; 9 bases map to TRBD1. J lost 2 bases, V lost 6 bases, and 7 bases had no gene match. The CDR3 has 15 residues. Per the germline V gene, CDR1 is SEHNR and CDR2 is FQNEAQ (reference sequence). The entire variable domain, with the rest obtained from reference TRBV7-9 and TRBJ1-2, is as follows: DTGVSQNPRHKITKRGQNVTFRCDPISEHNRLYWYRQTLGQGPEFLTYFQNEAQLEKSRLLSDRFSAERPKGSFSTLEIQRTEQGDSAMYLCASSLPQGANYGYTFGSGTRLTVV.

The chain links TRBV19 to TRBJ1-1; D is perhaps TRBD1 (6 bases). Germline loops: CDR1 LNHDA, CDR2 SQIVND (reference sequence). The CDR3 contains 16 residues. Trimming took 6 bases from V and 6 from J, leaving 23 bases between them. CDR3 loop: CASRSLWGQKEAEAFF. CDR3 DNA: TGTGCCAGTAGGTCCCTGTGGGGGCAGAAAGAAGCTGAAGCTTTCTTT.

V and J are TRBV19 and TRBJ1-1, with D possibly TRBD1 on 5 matching bases. From germline, CDR1 is LNHDA and CDR2 SQIVND (reference sequence). V was clipped by 5 bases and J by 0 bases, with 10 bases between them. The length of the CDR3 is 14 residues. As DNA, the CDR3 is TGTGCCAGTAGTCTGACAGTTATGAACACTGAAGCTTTCTTT. It yields the protein CASSLTVMNTEAFF.

This chain joins TRBV30 and TRBJ1-1, with D tentatively TRBD1 (6 bases). The germline V gene encodes CDR1 GTSNPN and CDR2 SVGIG (reference sequence). The CDR3 is 14 amino acids. V was clipped by 0 bases and J by 0 bases, with 8 bases between them. CDR3 bases: TGTGCCTGGAGTGTAGGACAGATGAACACTGAAGCTTTCTTT. Protein sequence: CAWSVGQMNTEAFF.

The chain has TRBV5-1 and TRBJ2-1; 8 nucleotides agree with TRBD1. This CDR3 region has 14 residues. V trimming: 1 base; J trimming: 6 bases; junction bases outside the gene matches: 3. Per the germline V gene, CDR1 is SGHRS and CDR2 is YFSETQ. CDR3 nucleotides: TGCGCCAGCAGCTTGAGTACAGGGGGCAATGAGCAGTTCTTC. It translates to CASSLSTGGNEQFF.

The chain employs TRBV5-6 and TRBJ1-2, with 7 bases that match TRBD1. The V and J ends lost 1 base and 0 bases, in that order; junction bases with no gene match: 6. The CDR3 is made up of 16 amino acids. Looked up from germline, CDR1 is SGHDT and CDR2 is YYEEEE. CDR3 bases: TGTGCCAGCAGCTTGATGGGACAGTTAGCTAACTATGGCTACACCTTC. Encoded protein: CASSLMGQLANYGYTF.

This chain connects TRBV7-9 to TRBJ1-5; D unresolved. The CDR3 sequence is 14 residues long. CDR1 is SEHNR, CDR2 FQNEAQ, per germline (reference sequence). Trimming pared 2 bases from V and 0 bases from J, leaving 5 bases between. CDR3 loop: CASSLPSSNQPQHF. Here the CDR3 DNA reads TGTGCCAGCAGCTTACCTTCTAGCAATCAGCCCCAGCATTTT. The full variable domain, with the rest looked up from reference TRBV7-9 and TRBJ1-5, is DTGVSQNPRHKITKRGQNVTFRCDPISEHNRLYWYRQTLGQGPEFLTYFQNEAQLEKSRLLSDRFSAERPKGSFSTLEIQRTEQGDSAMYLCASSLPSSNQPQHFGDGTRLSIL.

CDR3 residues: CASSLGRTGELFF. DNA of the CDR3: TGTGCCAGCAGCTTAGGGCGGACCGGGGAGCTGTTTTTT. J is TRBJ2-2 and V is TRBV7-2; no definite D call. Germline V gene data show CDR1 as SGHTA and CDR2 as FQGNSA. Trimming cost V 1 base and J 5 bases, with 5 bases left between them. The CDR3 contains 13 residues.

This chain links TRBV6-6 with TRBJ1-5, with 7 bases lining up with TRBD1. Germline V gene data show CDR1 as MNHNY and CDR2 as SVGAGI (reference sequence). J gave up 1 base and V 7 bases, and 10 bases lay outside the gene matches. CDR3 length equals 16 residues. The CDR3 loop is CASILDRRGSNQPQHF. DNA for the CDR3: TGTGCCAGCATTCTGGACAGGAGGGGAAGCAATCAGCCCCAGCATTTT.

The rearrangement joins TRBV19 to TRBJ1-6, with TRBD1 matching over 9 bases. The V gene's germline CDR1 is LNHDA and CDR2 SQIVND (reference sequence). The CDR3 length is 14 residues. V lost 9 bases and J lost 7; bases outside the gene matches: 7. CDR3 nucleotides: TGTGCCAGCCGCACAGGGGGCGCGAATTCACCCCTCCACTTT. Residues: CASRTGGANSPLHF.